Reported below is one T cell receptor beta chain. This record belongs to a study of cytomegalovirus exposure and HLA in healthy donors. The CDR3 is made up of 17 amino acids. Germline-derived CDR1 and CDR2 are MGHDK and SYGVNS. V was clipped by 1 base and J by 6 bases, with 16 bases between them. Primers included in the PCR were 60 Vbeta and 13 Jbeta primers. Assay: immunoSEQ multiplex PCR; the TCRdb copy retains only in-frame clones and omits some. The repertoire has about 140,000 clones, more than 60% of them found once; the top ten carry 1.8%. The source material was PBMCs. The chain is built from TRBV25-1 and TRBJ1-6, with D perhaps matching TRBD1 (6 bases). The receptor comes from a male donor in good health and CMV-seronegative. The CDR3 spells CASSELGGQGSNSPLHF. CDR3 DNA: TGTGCCAGCAGTGAATTAGGGGGACAAGGCTCTAATTCACCCCTCCACTTT.